This T cell receptor beta chain comes out of a study of T cells in tuberculosis. Study outcomes and limitations: T cells binding CD1B-GMM tetramer weakly possibly escaped the sort.

TCR-alpha and TCR-beta chains were sequenced unpaired. This table comes from immunoSEQ multiplex PCR, and its TCRdb copy is limited to in-frame clones, with some not included. The sample yields 85,000 to 100,000 clones, roughly 93% seen once. After thawing and overnight rest, PBMC were stained with GMM-loaded CD1B tetramer, viability dye and anti-CD3 for sorting. CD1B tetramers were loaded with Rhodococcus equi-derived C32 glucose monomycolate. PBMC for tetramer sorting were first depleted of CD14-expressing monocytes. From each donor, roughly 99,000 tetramer-negative cells were sorted. From germline, CDR1 is MDHEN and CDR2 SYDVKM. CDR3 length: 20 residues. V lost 2 bases, J lost 5 bases, and 29 bases lay in between.

The TCR was taken from an adult woman with latent tuberculosis. Sequencing input: CD1b-GMM tetramer-negative cells sorted from PBMCs. The chain carries TRBV28 and TRBJ2-3; a weak D match, TRBD1 (5 bases). The CDR3 DNA reads as TGTGCCAGCAGTTTAGATAGGTCAGGGCAACAAAGGATCCATGGAGATACGCAGTATTTT. Its translation: CASSLDRSGQQRIHGDTQYF.